Presented here are 21 T cell receptor beta chains from one specimen sequenced in a study of T cells in Graves' hyperthyroidism and ophthalmopathy. RNA transcripts served as the template for amplifying TCR beta CDR3 regions. An initial round of RT-PCR targeting the TCR CDR3 relied on the HTBI primer set. TCRdb re-called the multiplex PCR reads with MiXCR, one entry per CDR3 protein. The data show approximately 600,000 distinct CDR3 sequences, roughly 14% seen once. The sequencing sample was made of blood. Every receptor here comes from a woman in her 40s with Graves' ophthalmopathy.

This sequence joins TRBV12-3 or TRBV12-4 and TRBJ2-3, with 13 bases identical to TRBD2. The length of the CDR3 is 16 residues. The V and J ends lost 5 bases and 4 bases, in that order; junction bases with no gene match: 6. The CDR3 nucleotides are TGTGCCAGCAGTGCCCAGGGACTAGCGGGGTCAGATACGCAGTATTTT. It is translated as CASSAQGLAGSDTQYF.

Remarks on this clonotype: One junction end disagrees with the germline gene, perhaps due to a read error. The gene calls are TRBV29-1 and TRBJ1-2; D may be TRBD1 (5 bases). The CDR3 loop spans 13 amino acids. Germline lookup yields CDR1 SQVTM and CDR2 ANQGSEA. The CDR3 spells CGVEDFQGDGYTF. CDR3 coding DNA: TGCGGCGTTGAAGATTTTCAGGGAGATGGCTACACCTTC.

This clonotype was recorded at least ten times. The V gene is TRBV6-2 or TRBV6-3, the J gene TRBJ2-6; D not certain. The CDR3 loop spans 13 amino acids. Germline CDR1 reads MNHEY; CDR2 reads SVGEGT. Trimming cost V 7 bases and J 0 bases, with 4 bases left between them. This CDR3 reads CASTGSGANVLTF. The CDR3 coding sequence is TGTGCCAGCACAGGCTCTGGGGCCAACGTCCTGACTTTC.

This clonotype was detected ten times or more. The V and J genes are TRBV12-3 or TRBV12-4 and TRBJ1-2; TRBD1 is a possible D gene (5 bases). The CDR3 extends over 12 amino acids. The V end lost 5 bases, the J end lost 8 bases, and 12 bases lay between the germline ends. The DNA of the CDR3 is TGTGCCAGCAGTGGGGACGCTGTCGGCTACACCTTC. Encoded protein: CASSGDAVGYTF.

In its sample, this clonotype was seen many times. V gene TRBV6-1 combines with J gene TRBJ1-5; 8 nucleotides line up with TRBD1. V shed 7 bases, J shed 7 bases, and the junction held 9 bases outside the gene matches. Germline loops: CDR1 MNHNS, CDR2 SASEGT. The CDR3 is made up of 14 amino acids. The CDR3 sequence is CASIEGQGGQPQHF. The DNA for the CDR3 is TGTGCCAGCATCGAAGGACAGGGAGGACAGCCCCAGCATTTT.

This clonotype occurred a few times. This chain uses TRBV4-2 with TRBJ2-6; 7 bases agree with TRBD2. The V gene end was trimmed by 0 bases and the J gene end by 4 bases; junction bases not matched to a gene: 3. The CDR3 has 16 amino acids. The germline gives CDR1 LGHNA, CDR2 YNFKEQ. CDR3 in DNA: TGTGCCAGCAGCCAAGAAGCGGGGTACGGGGCCAACGTCCTGACTTTC. This encodes CASSQEAGYGANVLTF.

The sample holds many counts of this clonotype. This rearrangement joins TRBV6-2 or TRBV6-3 to TRBJ2-2; D may be TRBD1 (5 bases). The CDR3 has 15 residues. CDR1 and CDR2 from the germline V gene are MNHEY and SVGEGT. Trimming left V 2 bases short and J 2 bases short, with 9 bases between. CDR3 in amino acids: CASSYVGPNTGELFF. For the CDR3, the DNA is TGTGCCAGCAGTTACGTGGGGCCCAACACCGGGGAGCTGTTTTTT.

This clonotype was found many times. The chain joins TRBV15 to TRBJ1-5; no clear D. The CDR3 totals 13 residues. CDR1 is LNHNV, CDR2 YYDKDF, per germline (reference sequence). V dropped 4 bases and J dropped 7 bases, with 11 bases sitting between them. CDR3 in amino acids: CATSIVPIQPQHF. In nucleotides, the CDR3 is TGTGCCACCAGCATCGTTCCCATACAGCCCCAGCATTTT.

This clonotype was found many times. The chain couples TRBV7-2 to TRBJ2-7, with TRBD1 matching over 7 bases. Germline loops: CDR1 SGHTA, CDR2 FQGNSA. The CDR3 consists of 14 residues. Trimming took 1 base from V and 6 from J; bases not matched to a gene: 6. The CDR3: CASSLGQGRREQYF. The CDR3 DNA is TGTGCCAGCAGCTTAGGACAGGGCCGTCGCGAGCAGTACTTC. The variable domain in full, with the rest retrieved from reference TRBV7-2 and TRBJ2-7, is GAGVSQSPSNKVTEKGKDVELRCDPISGHTALYWYRQSLGQGLEFLIYFQGNSAPDKSGLPSDRFSAERTGGSVSTLTIQRTQQEDSAVYLCASSLGQGRREQYFGPGTRLTVT.

This clonotype was observed many times. The chain employs TRBV12-3 or TRBV12-4 and TRBJ2-5; 7 bases align to TRBD2. The CDR3 sequence is 17 residues long. V shed 1 base, J shed 0 bases, and the junction held 8 bases outside the gene matches. The CDR3 region has the DNA TGTGCCAGCAGTTTAGTTGTAAGCGGGGCGTACCAAGAGACCCAGTACTTC. Translating it yields CASSLVVSGAYQETQYF.

The gene calls are TRBV3-1 and TRBJ2-5, with TRBD1 as a possible D gene (6 bases). Germline CDR1 reads LGHDT; CDR2 reads YNNKEL (reference sequence). The CDR3 length is 15 residues. V lost 4 bases to trimming and J lost 3 bases, with 15 bases between them. The CDR3 region has the DNA TGTGCCAGCAGCCCACAGGGCAGGGCAGAAGAGACCCAGTACTTC. This sequence encodes CASSPQGRAEETQYF.

This clonotype has ten or more counts. The V gene is TRBV5-1, the J gene TRBJ2-7; a possible D gene is TRBD1 (5 bases). Germline CDR1 is SGHRS and CDR2 is YFSETQ. CDR3 length: 14 residues. The germline V and J ends were trimmed by 0 bases and 5 bases, with 12 bases remaining between them. CDR3 sequence: CASSLGPGLDEQYF. The CDR3 nucleotides read TGCGCCAGCAGCTTGGGGCCAGGGTTGGACGAGCAGTACTTC. The full variable domain, completed using reference TRBV5-1 and TRBJ2-7, is KAGVTQTPRYLIKTRGQQVTLSCSPISGHRSVSWYQQTPGQGLQFLFEYFSETQRNKGNFPGRFSGRQFSNSRSEMNVSTLELGDSALYLCASSLGPGLDEQYFGPGTRLTVT.

The V gene is TRBV6-4, the J gene TRBJ1-5; 7 positions agree with TRBD1. CDR1 is MRHNA and CDR2 is SNTAGT in the germline V gene. Trimming took 10 bases from V and 4 from J; bases not matched to a gene: 4. The CDR3 sequence is 12 residues long. In DNA form, the CDR3 reads TGTGCCACTTCGACAGGGAATCAGCCCCAGCATTTT. Translation: CATSTGNQPQHF.

This clonotype was found many times. V usage is TRBV28 and J usage is TRBJ2-7; maybe TRBD1 (5 bases). Germline V gene sequence: CDR1 MDHEN, CDR2 SYDVKM. Trimming left V 6 bases short and J 5 bases short, with 11 bases between. The CDR3 loop spans 12 amino acids. CDR3 sequence: CASSPTGDEQYF. CDR3 nucleotide sequence: TGTGCCAGCAGCCCTACAGGAGACGAGCAGTACTTC.

The sample holds many counts of this clonotype. The V call is TRBV28, the J call TRBJ2-7; no definite D call. Per germline, CDR1 MDHEN and CDR2 SYDVKM. The CDR3 consists of 12 residues. V was pared by 5 bases and J by 0 bases, with 5 bases between. Here the CDR3 reads CASSTSSYEQYF. CDR3 nucleotide sequence: TGTGCCAGCAGTACTTCCTCCTACGAGCAGTACTTC.

The table lists this clonotype with many counts. As DNA, the CDR3 is TGTGCTAGTGGTTTGGTAGTAGGGGGACTGAACACTGAAGCTTTCTTT. This sequence encodes CASGLVVGGLNTEAFF. The chain couples TRBV12-5 to TRBJ1-1; a possible D gene is TRBD1 (6 bases). The CDR3 extends over 16 amino acids. Looked up from germline, CDR1 is LGHNT and CDR2 is FRNRAP. Trimming pared 0 bases from V and 0 bases from J, leaving 11 bases between.

This clonotype appeared many times. V and J are TRBV12-3 or TRBV12-4 and TRBJ1-2; possibly TRBD1 for D (5 bases). The CDR3 spans 16 residues. Trimming pared 3 bases from V and 6 bases from J, leaving 20 bases between. Here the CDR3 reads CASSFGWEGPNDGYTF. CDR3 nucleotides: TGTGCCAGCAGTTTCGGGTGGGAGGGGCCGAATGATGGCTACACCTTC.

This clonotype was picked up many times. CDR3 loop: CASPERDNYGYTF. The CDR3 coding sequence is TGTGCCAGCCCCGAACGGGACAACTATGGCTACACCTTC. The gene calls are TRBV6-5 and TRBJ1-2; D may be TRBD1 (5 bases). CDR3 length equals 13 residues. V was clipped by 8 bases and J by 2 bases, with 12 bases between them. Germline CDR1 reads MNHEY; CDR2 reads SVGAGI.

The CDR3 nucleotides are TGTGCCAGCAGTTACTGGGCCAACTCTGGGGCCAACGTCCTGACTTTC. It is translated as CASSYWANSGANVLTF. The chain is built from TRBV6-5 and TRBJ2-6; D is undetermined. V was pared by 1 base and J by 0 bases, with 7 bases between. The CDR3 has 16 amino acids. Germline-derived CDR1 and CDR2 are MNHEY and SVGAGI.

J is TRBJ2-3 and V is TRBV6-2 or TRBV6-3, with D hard to call. This CDR3 is built from 11 residues. Germline V CDR1 and CDR2: MNHEY, SVGEGT. Trimming shortened V by 8 bases and J by 6 bases, and 9 bases separated the two germline ends. The CDR3 coding sequence is TGTGCCAGCGGAGTTCCCGATACGCAGTATTTT. Protein sequence: CASGVPDTQYF.

This clonotype has a count of ten or more. V is TRBV11-2 and J is TRBJ2-5; D not resolved. CDR1 and CDR2 (germline): SGHAT, FQNNGV. Trimming took 3 bases from V and 5 from J, leaving 13 bases between them. The CDR3 has 14 amino acids. Here the CDR3 reads CASSLAGRRETQYF. The DNA of the CDR3 is TGTGCCAGCAGCTTGGCAGGCAGACGTGAGACCCAGTACTTC.